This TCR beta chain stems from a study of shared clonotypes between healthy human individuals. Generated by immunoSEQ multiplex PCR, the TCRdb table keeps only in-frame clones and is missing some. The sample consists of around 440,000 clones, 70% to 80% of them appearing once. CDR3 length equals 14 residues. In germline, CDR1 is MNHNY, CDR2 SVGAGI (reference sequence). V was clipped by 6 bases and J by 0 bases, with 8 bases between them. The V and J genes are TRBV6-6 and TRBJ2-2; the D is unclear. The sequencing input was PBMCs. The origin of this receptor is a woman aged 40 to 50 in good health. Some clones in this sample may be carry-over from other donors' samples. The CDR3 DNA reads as TGTGCCAGCAGGCGTGGGGCGAACACCGGGGAGCTGTTTTTT. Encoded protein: CASRRGANTGELFF.